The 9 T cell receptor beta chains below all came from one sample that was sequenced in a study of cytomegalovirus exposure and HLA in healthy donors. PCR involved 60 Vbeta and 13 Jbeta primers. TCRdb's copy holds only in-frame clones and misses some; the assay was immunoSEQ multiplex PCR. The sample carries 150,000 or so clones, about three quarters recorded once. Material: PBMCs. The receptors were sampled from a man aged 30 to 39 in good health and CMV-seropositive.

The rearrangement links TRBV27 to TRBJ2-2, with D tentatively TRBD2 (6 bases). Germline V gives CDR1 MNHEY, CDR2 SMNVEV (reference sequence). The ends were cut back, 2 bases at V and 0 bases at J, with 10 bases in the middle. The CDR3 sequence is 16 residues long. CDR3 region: CASSLVPGANTGELFF. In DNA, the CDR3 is TGTGCCAGCAGTTTAGTCCCGGGGGCGAACACCGGGGAGCTGTTTTTT.

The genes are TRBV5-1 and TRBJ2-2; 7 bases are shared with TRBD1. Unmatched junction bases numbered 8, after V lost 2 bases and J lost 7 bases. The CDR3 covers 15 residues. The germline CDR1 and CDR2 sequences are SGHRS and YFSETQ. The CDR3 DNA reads TGCGCCAGCAGCTTAGGGGGCCATCGGGGCGGGGAGCTGTTTTTT. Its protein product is CASSLGGHRGGELFF.

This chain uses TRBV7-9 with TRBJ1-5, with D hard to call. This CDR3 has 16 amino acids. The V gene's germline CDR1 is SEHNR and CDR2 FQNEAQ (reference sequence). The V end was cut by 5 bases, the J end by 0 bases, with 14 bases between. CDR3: CASSPVEAFSNQPQHF. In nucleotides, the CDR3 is TGTGCCAGCAGCCCAGTTGAGGCTTTTAGCAATCAGCCCCAGCATTTT. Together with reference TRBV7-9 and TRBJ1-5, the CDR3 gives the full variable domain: DTGVSQNPRHKITKRGQNVTFRCDPISEHNRLYWYRQTLGQGPEFLTYFQNEAQLEKSRLLSDRFSAERPKGSFSTLEIQRTEQGDSAMYLCASSPVEAFSNQPQHFGDGTRLSIL.

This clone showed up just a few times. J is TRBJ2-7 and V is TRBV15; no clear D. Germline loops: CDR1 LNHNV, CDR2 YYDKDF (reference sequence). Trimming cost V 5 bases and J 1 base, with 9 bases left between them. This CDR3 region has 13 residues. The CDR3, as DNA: TGTGCCACCAGCTTCCTCTTGTCCTACGAGCAGTACTTC. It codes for CATSFLLSYEQYF. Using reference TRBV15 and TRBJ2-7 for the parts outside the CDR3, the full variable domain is DAMVIQNPRYQVTQFGKPVTLSCSQTLNHNVMYWYQQKSSQAPKLLFHYYDKDFNNEADTPDNFQSRRPNTSFCFLDIRSPGLGDTAMYLCATSFLLSYEQYFGPGTRLTVT.

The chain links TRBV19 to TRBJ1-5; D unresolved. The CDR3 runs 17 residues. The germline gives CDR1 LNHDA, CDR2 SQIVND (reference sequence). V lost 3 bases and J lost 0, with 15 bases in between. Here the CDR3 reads CASSMGSGENSNQPQHF. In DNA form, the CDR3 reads TGTGCCAGTAGTATGGGTTCCGGAGAGAATAGCAATCAGCCCCAGCATTTT.

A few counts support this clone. The CDR3 nucleotides are TGTGCCAGCAGCTTAGTTCGACATAATCAGCCCCAGCATTTT. Residues: CASSLVRHNQPQHF. J is TRBJ1-5 and V is TRBV7-4; D not resolved. V was pared by 1 base and J by 4 bases, with 8 bases between. Germline lookup yields CDR1 SGHVT and CDR2 SQSDAQ. The CDR3 consists of 14 residues.

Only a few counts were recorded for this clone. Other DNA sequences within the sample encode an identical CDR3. CDR3 sequence: CASSSTYEQYF. CDR3 DNA sequence: TGCGCCAGCAGCTCTACCTACGAGCAGTACTTC. This rearrangement joins TRBV5-1 to TRBJ2-7; D is ambiguous. V lost 3 bases to trimming and J lost 2 bases, with 3 bases between them. Germline V gene sequence: CDR1 SGHRS, CDR2 YFSETQ. The length of the CDR3 is 11 residues.

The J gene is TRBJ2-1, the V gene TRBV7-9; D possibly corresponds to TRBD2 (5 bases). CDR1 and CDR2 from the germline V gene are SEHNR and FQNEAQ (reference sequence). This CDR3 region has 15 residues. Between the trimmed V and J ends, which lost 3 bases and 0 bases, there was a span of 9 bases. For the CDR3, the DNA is TGTGCCAGCAGCTTTAGCGCTATCTCCTACAATGAGCAGTTCTTC. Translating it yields CASSFSAISYNEQFF.

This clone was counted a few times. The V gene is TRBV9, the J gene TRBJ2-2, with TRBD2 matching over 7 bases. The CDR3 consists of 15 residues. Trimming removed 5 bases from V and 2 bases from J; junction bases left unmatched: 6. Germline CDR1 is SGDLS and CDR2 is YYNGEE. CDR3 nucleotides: TGTGCCAGCAGTTCCGGGACTACCAACACCGGGGAGCTGTTTTTT. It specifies CASSSGTTNTGELFF.